A single sample gave rise to the 32 T cell receptor beta chains below, sequenced in a study of CD8 T cells in ankylosing spondylitis. TCRdb redid the calling of the 5' RACE reads with MiXCR, one entry per CDR3 protein. The sample lists roughly 440,000 distinct CDR3 sequences, 15% to 20% occurring once. General study points: Characteristic of ankylosing spondylitis blood, it appeared, was a TCR beta motif comprising about eight highly homologous variants.

No cognate antigen is known for these TCRs. Sequencing used blood, either unsorted or a sorted T cell fraction (not recorded which). These TCRs come from a male donor with ankylosing spondylitis.

The gene calls are TRBV18 and TRBJ1-2; D remains unclear. Trimming took 6 bases from V and 0 from J, leaving 17 bases between them. The CDR3 loop spans 16 amino acids. CDR1 and CDR2 (germline): KGHSH, LQKENI. The CDR3 DNA reads TGTGCCAGCTCCTTACCCTTGGACGGAACTAACTATGGCTACACCTTC. It is translated as CASSLPLDGTNYGYTF.

This chain links TRBV7-6 with TRBJ2-2; 10 bases fit TRBD2. After removal of 4 bases from V and 4 bases from J, the junction contained 9 bases not matched to a gene. The CDR3 is 17 residues long. From germline, CDR1 is SGHVS and CDR2 FNYEAQ. This CDR3 reads CASSSQTSGMGTGELFF. In DNA form, the CDR3 reads TGTGCCAGCAGCTCTCAAACTAGCGGGATGGGCACCGGGGAGCTGTTTTTT. The complete variable domain, with remaining parts taken from reference TRBV7-6 and TRBJ2-2, reads GAGVSQSPRYKVTKRGQDVALRCDPISGHVSLYWYRQALGQGPEFLTYFNYEAQQDKSGLPNDRFSAERPEGSISTLTIQRTEQRDSAMYRCASSSQTSGMGTGELFFGEGSRLTVL.

The chain employs TRBV29-1 and TRBJ2-3, with 8 bases that match TRBD2. Germline V gives CDR1 SQVTM, CDR2 ANQGSEA. Losses at the gene ends were 3 bases for V and 4 bases for J; bases not matched to a gene: 9. This CDR3 region has 15 residues. The DNA of the CDR3 is TGCAGCGTTGACGGTGGGGAGCGGGGGCCAGATACGCAGTATTTT. The encoded protein is CSVDGGERGPDTQYF.

This clonotype has only a few counts. This chain uses TRBV6-9 with TRBJ2-1, with 8 bases fitting TRBD1. This CDR3 is 17 amino acids long. V lost 1 base to trimming and J lost 7 bases; unmatched junction nucleotides: 12. CDR1 is MNHGY and CDR2 is SVAAGI in the germline V gene. The CDR3, as DNA: TGTGCCAGCAGTTATTGGAAACAGGGGGTGAGTGGGAATGAGCAGTTCTTC. Its protein product is CASSYWKQGVSGNEQFF.

This rearrangement joins TRBV6-1 to TRBJ2-1; 7 bases are shared with TRBD2. The trim removed 6 bases at V and 6 bases at J, leaving 8 bases unmatched. Germline V CDR1 and CDR2: MNHNS, SASEGT. The CDR3 has 14 residues. CDR3 DNA sequence: TGTGCCAGCAGGGGCGGGAGTTATCGCAATGAGCAGTTCTTC. Its translation: CASRGGSYRNEQFF.

The V and J genes are TRBV20-1 and TRBJ2-2, with TRBD2 identical over 10 bases. After removal of 5 bases from V and 1 base from J, the junction contained 1 base not matched to a gene. The CDR3 is 14 amino acids. From germline, CDR1 is DFQATT and CDR2 SNEGSKA (reference sequence). The DNA of the CDR3 is TGCAGTGCTGGACTAGCGGAGAACACCGGGGAGCTGTTTTTT. Translation gives CSAGLAENTGELFF.

The chain combines TRBV27 with TRBJ2-4; D is unresolved. Trimming took off 5 bases at V and 0 bases at J, with 11 bases between the two ends. Germline assignment: CDR1 MNHEY and CDR2 SMNVEV (reference sequence). There are 15 residues in the CDR3. The CDR3 sequence: CASSEAGLAKNIQYF. The DNA for the CDR3 is TGTGCCAGCAGTGAGGCAGGTTTAGCCAAAAACATTCAGTACTTC.

This clonotype was counted a few times. This chain connects TRBV6-5 to TRBJ2-3; TRBD2 agrees at 9 bases. The CDR3 is 15 amino acids. Germline V CDR1 and CDR2: MNHEY, SVGAGI. V was pared by 2 bases and J by 7 bases, with 7 bases of the junction left unmatched. CDR3 nucleotides: TGTGCCAGCAGTTACGTGCTAGCGGGAAGGAATACGCAGTATTTT. Translation: CASSYVLAGRNTQYF.

The chain has TRBV24-1 and TRBJ2-3; 11 bases map to TRBD2. The V segment lost 4 bases and the J segment 5 bases; nucleotides outside the gene matches: 4. Germline CDR1 is KGHDR and CDR2 is SFDVKD. The CDR3 consists of 15 residues. The CDR3 spells CATSDPTSGIDTQYF. The CDR3 region has the DNA TGTGCCACCAGTGACCCGACTAGCGGGATAGATACGCAGTATTTT.

The rearrangement joins TRBV18 to TRBJ1-5, with D perhaps matching TRBD1 (6 bases). Trimming stripped 2 bases from V and 6 bases from J, with 11 bases between. The V gene's germline CDR1 is KGHSH and CDR2 LQKENI. The CDR3 consists of 14 residues. The CDR3 sequence: CASSPGTGPQPQHF. For the CDR3, the DNA is TGTGCCAGCTCACCAGGTACAGGGCCTCAGCCCCAGCATTTT. The entire variable domain, with the rest obtained from reference TRBV18 and TRBJ1-5, is as follows: NAGVMQNPRHLVRRRGQEARLRCSPMKGHSHVYWYRQLPEEGLKFMVYLQKENIIDESGMPKERFSAEFPKEGPSILRIQQVVRGDSAAYFCASSPGTGPQPQHFGDGTRLSIL.

This clonotype occurred a few times. This chain uses TRBV29-1 with TRBJ2-3; 11 bases are a match to TRBD1. CDR3 length equals 19 residues. Per germline, CDR1 SQVTM and CDR2 ANQGSEA. V shed 1 base, J shed 4 bases, and the junction held 16 bases outside the gene matches. CDR3 in DNA: TGCAGCGTTGAAGGGGGACAGGGGGTATCAAGGCTAGCGGCAGATACGCAGTATTTT. Translated: CSVEGGQGVSRLAADTQYF.

The chain uses TRBV5-1 and TRBJ2-7, with D perhaps TRBD2 (5 bases). Trimming pared 4 bases from V and 2 bases from J, leaving 16 bases between. CDR1 and CDR2 (germline): SGHRS, YFSETQ. The CDR3 extends over 15 amino acids. The CDR3 loop is CASSPSGFGPYEQYF. The CDR3 DNA follows: TGCGCCAGCAGCCCGAGCGGTTTCGGGCCCTACGAGCAGTACTTC.

This clonotype has a handful of counts. V usage is TRBV12-3 or TRBV12-4 and J usage is TRBJ2-7, with 8 bases that match TRBD2. The CDR3 totals 15 residues. The junction had 9 bases not matched to a gene; V was cut back by 3 bases and J by 5 bases. CDR3 loop: CASSFLGRGGHEQYF. For the CDR3, the DNA is TGTGCCAGCAGTTTCTTGGGCCGGGGGGGACACGAGCAGTACTTC.

This clonotype has just a few counts. An end of the junction does not agree with germline; a read error may underlie this. The gene calls are TRBV19 and TRBJ1-1; D remains unclear. The V gene's germline CDR1 is LNHDA and CDR2 SQIVND (reference sequence). This CDR3 spans 13 amino acids. In DNA form, the CDR3 reads TGTGCCAGTAGCATAGATGCGACAACTGAAGCTTTCTTT. Its translation: CASSIDATTEAFF.

This clonotype turned up a few times. The V and J genes are TRBV19 and TRBJ2-3, with D perhaps matching TRBD1 (5 bases). Germline CDR1 LNHDA, CDR2 SQIVND (reference sequence). V lost 3 bases and J lost 4, with 11 bases in between. This CDR3 spans 14 amino acids. CDR3 region: CASSIPGSPDTQYF. Written as DNA, the CDR3 is TGTGCCAGTAGTATCCCAGGGTCCCCAGATACGCAGTATTTT.

The chain carries TRBV11-2 and TRBJ2-1, with 13 bases matching TRBD2. Germline assignment: CDR1 SGHAT and CDR2 FQNNGV. The CDR3 is made up of 15 amino acids. Germline trimming cut 7 bases from V and 9 bases from J; bases unmatched to any gene: 9. The CDR3 spells CASTIGLAGVSEQFF. The DNA of the CDR3 is TGTGCCAGCACCATAGGACTAGCGGGAGTTAGTGAGCAGTTCTTC.

The chain is built from TRBV20-1 and TRBJ2-3; TRBD2 agrees at 12 bases. The CDR3 totals 16 residues. Losses at the gene ends were 3 bases for V and 7 bases for J; bases not matched to a gene: 11. Germline V gene sequence: CDR1 DFQATT, CDR2 SNEGSKA (reference sequence). The CDR3 spells CSASSGTSGFANTQYF. The CDR3 DNA reads TGCAGTGCTAGCTCGGGGACTAGCGGGTTTGCGAATACGCAGTATTTT.

CDR3 protein: CSAARLAGAKNIQYF. For the CDR3, the DNA is TGCAGTGCCGCCCGACTAGCGGGAGCCAAAAACATTCAGTACTTC. The chain joins TRBV20-1 to TRBJ2-4, with TRBD2 matching over 10 bases. CDR1 and CDR2 (germline): DFQATT, SNEGSKA (reference sequence). The CDR3 has 15 amino acids. With V trimmed by 6 bases and J by 0 bases, 5 bases remained unmatched.

This clonotype has just a few counts. The V call is TRBV20-1, the J call TRBJ1-5; D is possibly TRBD1 (6 bases). This CDR3 is built from 15 residues. The germline gives CDR1 DFQATT, CDR2 SNEGSKA (reference sequence). V was cut by 6 bases and J by 6 bases, with 21 bases left in between. The CDR3 reads CSAGNYREEGQPQHF. The CDR3 coding sequence is TGCAGTGCCGGAAACTACAGGGAAGAGGGTCAGCCCCAGCATTTT.

This clonotype has more than one count but fewer than ten. A junction end diverges from the germline sequence, so it may reflect a read error. The V call is TRBV25-1, the J call TRBJ1-1; no clear D. This CDR3 comprises 13 residues. Germline values: CDR1 MGHDK, CDR2 SYGVNS. This CDR3 is CASSEYPTGRPSF. The DNA for the CDR3 is TGTGCCAGCAGTGAATACCCGACGGGCCGCCCGTCTTTT. Combining the CDR3 with reference TRBV25-1 and TRBJ1-1 gives the whole variable domain EADIYQTPRYLVIGTGKKITLECSQTMGHDKMYWYQQDPGMELHLIHYSYGVNSTEKGDLSSESTVSRIRTEHFPLTLESARPSHTSQYLCASSEYPTGRPSFGQGTRLTVV.

This clonotype was observed a few times. Written as DNA, the CDR3 is TGTGCCAGCAGCGGGAGAAGGGGAACCTATGGCTACACCTTC. The encoded protein is CASSGRRGTYGYTF. V gene TRBV9 combines with J gene TRBJ1-2; tentatively, D is TRBD1 (5 bases). The CDR3 has 14 amino acids. The V gene lost 3 bases and the J gene lost 4 bases, with 13 bases spanning the gap. Germline V gene lookup returns CDR1 SGDLS and CDR2 YYNGEE.

This clonotype has just a few counts. The chain links TRBV5-1 to TRBJ1-4, with TRBD1 matching 7 bases. Germline V gene sequence: CDR1 SGHRS, CDR2 YFSETQ. J lost 8 bases, V lost 6 bases, and 10 bases had no gene match. The CDR3 is 14 residues long. This CDR3 is CASKVFTTGEKLFF. CDR3 DNA: TGCGCCAGCAAGGTATTTACGACAGGGGAAAAACTGTTTTTT.

This clonotype was seen only once. The V call is TRBV6-1, the J call TRBJ2-7; 11 bases match TRBD1. CDR1 is MNHNS and CDR2 is SASEGT in the germline V gene. V gave up 4 bases and J gave up 5 bases; unmatched junction bases: 7. This CDR3 comprises 15 residues. Here the CDR3 reads CASSVTGTGGDEQYF. The CDR3 bases are TGTGCCAGCAGTGTAACCGGGACAGGGGGGGACGAGCAGTACTTC.

The chain combines TRBV12-3 or TRBV12-4 with TRBJ2-5; 9 positions agree with TRBD2. The CDR3 has 16 amino acids. Losses at the gene ends were 1 base for V and 5 bases for J; bases not matched to a gene: 8. The DNA of the CDR3 is TGTGCCAGCAGTTTAGGGGCGGGAGGGCCGCTGGAGACCCAGTACTTC. Protein product: CASSLGAGGPLETQYF.

This chain uses TRBV9 with TRBJ1-5, with TRBD1 matching 7 bases. CDR1 SGDLS and CDR2 YYNGEE come from the germline V gene. The trim removed 4 bases at V and 1 base at J, leaving 17 bases unmatched. The CDR3 has 19 amino acids. CDR3 loop: CASSPRQGNFIRSNQPQHF. The CDR3 DNA reads TGTGCCAGCAGCCCCCGACAGGGAAATTTCATTCGGAGCAATCAGCCCCAGCATTTT. Using reference TRBV9 and TRBJ1-5 for the parts outside the CDR3, the full variable domain is DSGVTQTPKHLITATGQRVTLRCSPRSGDLSVYWYQQSLDQGLQFLIQYYNGEERAKGNILERFSAQQFPDLHSELNLSSLELGDSALYFCASSPRQGNFIRSNQPQHFGDGTRLSIL.

This clonotype came up a few times. V usage is TRBV5-1 and J usage is TRBJ2-7; TRBD1 or TRBD2 may be the D gene (5 bases each). CDR1 and CDR2 (germline): SGHRS, YFSETQ. The V gene lost 2 bases and the J gene lost 2 bases, with 11 bases spanning the gap. The CDR3 is 14 amino acids. The CDR3 loop reads CASSFRDATYEQYF. The CDR3 nucleotides read TGCGCCAGCAGCTTCCGGGACGCAACCTACGAGCAGTACTTC.

This sequence joins TRBV6-5 and TRBJ1-6; 8 nucleotides align to TRBD1. Germline V gene sequence: CDR1 MNHEY, CDR2 SVGAGI. The CDR3 spans 16 residues. The junction had 8 bases not matched to a gene; V was cut back by 0 bases and J by 10 bases. CDR3 coding DNA: TGTGCCAGCAGTTACTCGGGGACAGGTGTGTGGTCACCCCTCCACTTT. Protein: CASSYSGTGVWSPLHF.

The chain joins TRBV3-1 to TRBJ2-5; 8 bases map to TRBD2. V dropped 4 bases and J dropped 1; count of bases not matched to a gene: 11. The CDR3 loop spans 17 amino acids. Germline V CDR1 and CDR2: LGHDT, YNNKEL (reference sequence). This CDR3 reads CASSRQNLAGVQETQYF. The CDR3 DNA reads as TGTGCCAGCAGCCGCCAGAATCTAGCGGGTGTCCAAGAGACCCAGTACTTC.

This clonotype appeared many times. The chain is built from TRBV29-1 and TRBJ2-2; D is possibly TRBD2 (6 bases). The CDR3 totals 14 residues. V was cut by 1 base and J by 8 bases, with 14 bases left in between. CDR1 SQVTM and CDR2 ANQGSEA come from the germline V gene. The CDR3 region is CSVEVGGRAGELFF. CDR3 in DNA: TGCAGCGTTGAAGTGGGAGGCCGGGCGGGGGAGCTGTTTTTT.

The rearrangement joins TRBV20-1 to TRBJ2-3; 7 bases match TRBD2. V lost 6 bases, J lost 0 bases, and 9 bases stayed unmatched. This CDR3 comprises 15 residues. From germline, CDR1 is DFQATT and CDR2 SNEGSKA (reference sequence). The CDR3 coding sequence is TGCAGTGCCCCAAGCGGGGAGGAAAGCACAGATACGCAGTATTTT. This gives the protein CSAPSGEESTDTQYF.

This clonotype was observed a handful of times. The V and J genes are TRBV6-2 or TRBV6-3 and TRBJ1-2; 8 bases line up with TRBD1. V trimming: 0 bases; J trimming: 7 bases; junction bases outside the gene matches: 10. Germline assignment: CDR1 MNHEY and CDR2 SVGEGT. This CDR3 contains 16 residues. This chain's CDR3 is CASSYSKGQGARGYTF. Here the CDR3 DNA reads TGTGCCAGCAGTTACTCGAAGGGGCAGGGGGCGCGTGGCTACACCTTC.

This clonotype was detected only a few times. The V gene is TRBV5-1, the J gene TRBJ2-7, with 10 bases fitting TRBD2. V was clipped by 7 bases and J by 0 bases; unmatched bases: 7. Germline loops: CDR1 SGHRS, CDR2 YFSETQ. The CDR3 loop spans 15 amino acids. CDR3 DNA: TGCGCCAGCGGGAGACTAGCGGGTAGCTCCTACGAGCAGTACTTC. Translated, it gives CASGRLAGSSYEQYF.